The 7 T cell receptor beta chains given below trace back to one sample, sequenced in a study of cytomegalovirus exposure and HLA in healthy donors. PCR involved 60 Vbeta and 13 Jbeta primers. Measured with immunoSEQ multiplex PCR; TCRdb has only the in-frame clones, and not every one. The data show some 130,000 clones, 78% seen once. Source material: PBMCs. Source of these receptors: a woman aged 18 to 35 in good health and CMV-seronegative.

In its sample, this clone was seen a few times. The CDR3 is CATSIRGGAETQYF. For the CDR3, the DNA is TGTGCCACCAGCATTAGGGGGGGCGCGGAGACCCAGTACTTC. The gene calls are TRBV15 and TRBJ2-5, with D perhaps matching TRBD2 (7 bases). The V and J ends lost 4 bases and 5 bases respectively, with 14 bases between them. Per germline, CDR1 LNHNV and CDR2 YYDKDF (reference sequence). The CDR3 runs 14 residues.

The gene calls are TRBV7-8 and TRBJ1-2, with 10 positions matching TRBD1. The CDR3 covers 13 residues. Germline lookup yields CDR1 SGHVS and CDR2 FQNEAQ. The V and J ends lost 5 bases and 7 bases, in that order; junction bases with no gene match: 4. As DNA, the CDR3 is TGTGCCAGCAGCGGACAGGGGGTGGGTGGCTACACCTTC. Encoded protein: CASSGQGVGGYTF.

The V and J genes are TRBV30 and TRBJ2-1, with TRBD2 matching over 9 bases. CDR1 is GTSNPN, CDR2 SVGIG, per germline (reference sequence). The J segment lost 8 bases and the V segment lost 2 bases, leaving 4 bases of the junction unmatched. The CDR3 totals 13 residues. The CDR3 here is CAWSSGTSYEQFF. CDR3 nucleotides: TGTGCCTGGAGTTCCGGGACTAGCTATGAGCAGTTCTTC.

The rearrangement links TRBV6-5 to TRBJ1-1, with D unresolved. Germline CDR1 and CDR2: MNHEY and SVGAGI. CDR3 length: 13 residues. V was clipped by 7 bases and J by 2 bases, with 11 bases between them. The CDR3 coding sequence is TGTGCCAGCACCAATCCATTTAACACTGAAGCTTTCTTT. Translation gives CASTNPFNTEAFF.

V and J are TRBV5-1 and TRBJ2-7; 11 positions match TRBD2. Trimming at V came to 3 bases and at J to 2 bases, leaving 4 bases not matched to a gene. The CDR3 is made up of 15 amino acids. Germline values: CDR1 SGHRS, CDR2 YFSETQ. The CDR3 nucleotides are TGCGCCAGCAGCTCCGGACTAGCGGGTACCTACGAGCAGTACTTC. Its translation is CASSSGLAGTYEQYF.

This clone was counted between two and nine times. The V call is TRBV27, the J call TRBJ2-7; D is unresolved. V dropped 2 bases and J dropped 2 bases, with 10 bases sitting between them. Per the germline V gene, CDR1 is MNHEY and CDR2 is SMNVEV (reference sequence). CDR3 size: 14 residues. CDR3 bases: TGTGCCAGCAGTTTAAGTACAGACACCTACGAGCAGTACTTC. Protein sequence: CASSLSTDTYEQYF.

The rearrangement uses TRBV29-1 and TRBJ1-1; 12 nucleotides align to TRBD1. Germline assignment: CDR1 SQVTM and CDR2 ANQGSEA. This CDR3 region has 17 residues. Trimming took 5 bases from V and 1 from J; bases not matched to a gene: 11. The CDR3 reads CSVRGTGGNHPNTEAFF. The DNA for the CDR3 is TGCAGCGTTCGGGGGACAGGGGGCAACCACCCGAACACTGAAGCTTTCTTT.